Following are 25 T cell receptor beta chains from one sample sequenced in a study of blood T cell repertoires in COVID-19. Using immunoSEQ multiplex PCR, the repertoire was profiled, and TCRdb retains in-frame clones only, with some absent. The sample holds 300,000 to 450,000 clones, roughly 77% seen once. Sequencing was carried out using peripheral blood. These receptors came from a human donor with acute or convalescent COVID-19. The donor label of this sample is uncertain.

CDR3 amino acids: CASYSQGIEFF. CDR3 DNA sequence: TGTGCCAGCTATTCACAGGGAATCGAGTTCTTC. The genes are TRBV25-1 and TRBJ2-1; possibly TRBD1 for D (6 bases). The CDR3 length is 11 residues. In germline, CDR1 is MGHDK, CDR2 SYGVNS. V dropped 8 bases and J dropped 14 bases, with 16 bases sitting between them.

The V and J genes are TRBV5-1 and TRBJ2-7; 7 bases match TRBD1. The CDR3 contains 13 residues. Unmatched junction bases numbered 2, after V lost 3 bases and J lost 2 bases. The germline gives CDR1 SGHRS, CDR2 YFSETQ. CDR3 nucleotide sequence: TGCGCCAGCAGCTCGGGACAGACCTACGAGCAGTACTTC. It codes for CASSSGQTYEQYF.

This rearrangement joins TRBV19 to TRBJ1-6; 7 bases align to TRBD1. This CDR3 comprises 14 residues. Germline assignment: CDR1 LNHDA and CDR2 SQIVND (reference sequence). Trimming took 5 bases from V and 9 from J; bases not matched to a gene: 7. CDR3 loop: CASSPQGGVSPLHF. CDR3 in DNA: TGTGCCAGTAGTCCCCAGGGGGGAGTTTCACCCCTCCACTTT.

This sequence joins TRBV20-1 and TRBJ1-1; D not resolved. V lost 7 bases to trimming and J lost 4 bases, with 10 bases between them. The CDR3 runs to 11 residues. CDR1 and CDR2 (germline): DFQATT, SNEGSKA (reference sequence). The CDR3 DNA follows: TGCAGTGGCGAGCGCTTCACTGAAGCTTTCTTT. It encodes CSGERFTEAFF.

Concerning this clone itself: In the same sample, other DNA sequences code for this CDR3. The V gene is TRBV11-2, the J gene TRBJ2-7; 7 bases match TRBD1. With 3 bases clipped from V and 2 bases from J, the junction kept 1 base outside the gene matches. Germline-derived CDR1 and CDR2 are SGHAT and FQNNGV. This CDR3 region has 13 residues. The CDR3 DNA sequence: TGTGCCAGCAGCTTGGGGACAGCCTACGAGCAGTACTTC. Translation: CASSLGTAYEQYF.

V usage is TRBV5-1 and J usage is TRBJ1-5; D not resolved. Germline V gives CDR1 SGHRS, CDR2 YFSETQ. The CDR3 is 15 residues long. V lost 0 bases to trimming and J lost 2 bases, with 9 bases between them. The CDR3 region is CASSLGAGGNQPQHF. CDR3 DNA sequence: TGCGCCAGCAGCTTGGGCGCGGGCGGCAATCAGCCCCAGCATTTT.

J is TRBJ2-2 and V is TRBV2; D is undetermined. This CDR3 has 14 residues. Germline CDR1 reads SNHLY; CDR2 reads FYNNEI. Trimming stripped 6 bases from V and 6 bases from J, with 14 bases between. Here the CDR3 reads CASRNELGAGELFF. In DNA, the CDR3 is TGTGCCAGCAGGAACGAACTGGGCGCCGGGGAGCTGTTTTTT.

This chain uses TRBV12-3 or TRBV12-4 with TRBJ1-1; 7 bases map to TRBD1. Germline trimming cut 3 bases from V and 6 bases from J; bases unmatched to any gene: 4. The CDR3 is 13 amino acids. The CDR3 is CASSFEGASEAFF. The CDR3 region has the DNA TGTGCCAGCAGTTTTGAGGGGGCCTCTGAAGCTTTCTTT.

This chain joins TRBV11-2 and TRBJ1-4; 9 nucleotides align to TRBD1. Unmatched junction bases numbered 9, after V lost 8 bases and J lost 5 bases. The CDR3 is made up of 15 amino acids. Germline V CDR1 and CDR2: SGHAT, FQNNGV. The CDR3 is CASQKRTGVNEKLFF. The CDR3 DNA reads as TGTGCCAGCCAAAAGCGGACAGGGGTCAATGAAAAACTGTTTTTT.

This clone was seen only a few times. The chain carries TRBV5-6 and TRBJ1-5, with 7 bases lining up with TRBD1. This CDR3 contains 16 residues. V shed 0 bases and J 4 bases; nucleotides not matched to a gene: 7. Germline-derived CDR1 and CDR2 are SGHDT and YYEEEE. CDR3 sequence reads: CASSLGFARGNQPQHF. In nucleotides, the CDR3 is TGTGCCAGCAGCTTGGGGTTCGCCAGGGGGAATCAGCCCCAGCATTTT.

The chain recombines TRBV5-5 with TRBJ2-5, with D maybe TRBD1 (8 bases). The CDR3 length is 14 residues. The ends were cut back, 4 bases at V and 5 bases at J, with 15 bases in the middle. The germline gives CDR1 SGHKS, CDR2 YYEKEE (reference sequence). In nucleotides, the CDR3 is TGTGCCAGCAGCCTTCCACAGGGGGGGGAGACCCAGTACTTC. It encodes CASSLPQGGETQYF.

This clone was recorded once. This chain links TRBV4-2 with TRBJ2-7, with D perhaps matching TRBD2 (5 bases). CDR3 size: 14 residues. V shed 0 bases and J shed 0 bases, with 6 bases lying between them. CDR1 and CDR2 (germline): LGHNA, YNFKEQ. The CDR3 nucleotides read TGTGCCAGCAGCCAAGAGGGGAGCTCCTACGAGCAGTACTTC. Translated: CASSQEGSSYEQYF.

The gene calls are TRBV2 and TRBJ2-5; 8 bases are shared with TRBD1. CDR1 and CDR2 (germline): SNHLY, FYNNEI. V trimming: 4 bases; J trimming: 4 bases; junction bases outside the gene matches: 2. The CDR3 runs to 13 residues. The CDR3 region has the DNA TGTGCCAGCAGTGGACAGGGGTTAGAGACCCAGTACTTC. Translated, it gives CASSGQGLETQYF.

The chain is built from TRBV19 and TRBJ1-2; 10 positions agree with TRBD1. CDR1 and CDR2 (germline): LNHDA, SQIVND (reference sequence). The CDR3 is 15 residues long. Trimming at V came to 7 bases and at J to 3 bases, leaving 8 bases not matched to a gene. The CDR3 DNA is TGTGCCAGTACCCTGACAGGGGGCGCCCACTATGGCTACACCTTC. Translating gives CASTLTGGAHYGYTF.

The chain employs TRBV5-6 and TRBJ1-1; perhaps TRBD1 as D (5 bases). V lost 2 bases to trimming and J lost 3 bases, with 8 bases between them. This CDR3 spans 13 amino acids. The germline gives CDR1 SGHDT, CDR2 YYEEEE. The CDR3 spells CASSFARDTEAFF. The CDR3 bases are TGTGCCAGCAGCTTTGCCAGGGACACTGAAGCTTTCTTT.

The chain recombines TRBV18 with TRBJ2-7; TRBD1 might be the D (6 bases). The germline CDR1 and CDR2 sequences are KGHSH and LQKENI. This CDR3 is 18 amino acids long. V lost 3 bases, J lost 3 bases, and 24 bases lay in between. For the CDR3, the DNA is TGTGCCAGCTCACCCCTAACAGGGCCCCGAACGAACCTCTACGAGCAGTACTTC. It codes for CASSPLTGPRTNLYEQYF.

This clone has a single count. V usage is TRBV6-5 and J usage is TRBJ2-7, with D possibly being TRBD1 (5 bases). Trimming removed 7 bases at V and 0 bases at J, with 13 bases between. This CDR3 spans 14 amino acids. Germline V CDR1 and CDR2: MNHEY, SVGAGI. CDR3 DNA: TGTGCCAGCAAGTTCGAGACAGCCTCCTACGAGCAGTACTTC. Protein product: CASKFETASYEQYF.

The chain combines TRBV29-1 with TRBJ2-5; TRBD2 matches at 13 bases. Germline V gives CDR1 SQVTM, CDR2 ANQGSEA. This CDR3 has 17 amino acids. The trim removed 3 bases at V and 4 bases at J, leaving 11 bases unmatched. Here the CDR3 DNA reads TGCAGCGTTGAGCCCCAGGGACTAGCGGGGTCTGGAGAGACCCAGTACTTC. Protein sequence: CSVEPQGLAGSGETQYF.

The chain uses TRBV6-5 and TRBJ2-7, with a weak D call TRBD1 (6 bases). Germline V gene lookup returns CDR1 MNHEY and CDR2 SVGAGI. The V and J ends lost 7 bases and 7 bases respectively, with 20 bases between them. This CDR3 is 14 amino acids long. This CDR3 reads CASTRDTLRNEQYF. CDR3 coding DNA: TGTGCCAGCACCCGGGACACCCTCCGTAATGAGCAGTACTTC.

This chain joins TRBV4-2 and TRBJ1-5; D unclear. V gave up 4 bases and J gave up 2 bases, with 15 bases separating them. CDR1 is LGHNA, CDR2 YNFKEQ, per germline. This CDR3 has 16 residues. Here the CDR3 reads CASSLRPEGGNQPQHF. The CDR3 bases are TGTGCCAGCAGCCTGCGACCGGAGGGAGGCAATCAGCCCCAGCATTTT.

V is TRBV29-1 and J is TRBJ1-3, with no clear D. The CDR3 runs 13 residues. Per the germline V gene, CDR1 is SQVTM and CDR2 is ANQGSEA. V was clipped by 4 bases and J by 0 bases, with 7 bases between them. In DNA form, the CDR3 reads TGCAGCGTTGCCAGCGACTCTGGAAACACCATATATTTT. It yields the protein CSVASDSGNTIYF.

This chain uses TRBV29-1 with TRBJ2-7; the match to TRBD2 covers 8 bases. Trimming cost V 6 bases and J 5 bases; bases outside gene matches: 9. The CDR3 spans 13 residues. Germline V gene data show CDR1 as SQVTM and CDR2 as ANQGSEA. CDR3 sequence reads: CSVAGGLTHEQYF. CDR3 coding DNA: TGCAGCGTGGCGGGGGGACTAACCCACGAGCAGTACTTC.

The CDR3 DNA sequence: TGTGCCAGCACCAAAACAGCTTTGGGTTCACCCCTCCACTTT. This codes for CASTKTALGSPLHF. V usage is TRBV2 and J usage is TRBJ1-6, with D unresolved. Germline loops: CDR1 SNHLY, CDR2 FYNNEI. Trimming took 7 bases from V and 9 from J, leaving 16 bases between them. This CDR3 region has 14 residues.

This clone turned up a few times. CDR3 nucleotides: TGTGCCAGCTCACCAGAGGACAACTCCTACGAGCAGTACTTC. Protein product: CASSPEDNSYEQYF. The gene calls are TRBV18 and TRBJ2-7; D perhaps matches TRBD1 (5 bases). CDR1 and CDR2 from the germline V gene are KGHSH and LQKENI. The length of the CDR3 is 14 residues. V was clipped by 2 bases and J by 0 bases, with 8 bases between them.

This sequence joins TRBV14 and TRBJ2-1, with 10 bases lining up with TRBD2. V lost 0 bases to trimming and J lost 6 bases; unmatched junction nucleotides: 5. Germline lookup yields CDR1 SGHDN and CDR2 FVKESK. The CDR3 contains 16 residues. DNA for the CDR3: TGTGCCAGCAGCCAAGATCTAGCGGGGGTTAGCAATGAGCAGTTCTTC. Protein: CASSQDLAGVSNEQFF. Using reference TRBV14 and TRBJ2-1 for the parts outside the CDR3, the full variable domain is EAGVTQFPSHSVIEKGQTVTLRCDPISGHDNLYWYRRVMGKEIKFLLHFVKESKQDESGMPNNRFLAERTGGTYSTLKVQPAELEDSGVYFCASSQDLAGVSNEQFFGPGTRLTVL.